A single sample gave rise to the 30 T cell receptor beta chains below, sequenced in a study of T cells after yellow fever vaccination. TCRdb reprocessed the 5' RACE reads with MiXCR, giving one entry per CDR3 protein. The sample has 150,000 to 200,000 distinct CDR3 sequences; about a tenth are singletons. The starting material was CD8+ T cells sorted from PBMCs, obtained 45 days after the yellow fever booster vaccination. The receptor source for this set is a man aged 18 to 30 who received the YFV17D yellow fever vaccine.

This clonotype was recorded a few times. The J gene is TRBJ1-1, the V gene TRBV10-3; D may be TRBD1 (5 bases). The germline V gene has CDR1 ENHRY and CDR2 SYGVKD. Deletions cut 7 bases from V and 2 bases from J, with 14 bases between. There are 14 residues in the CDR3. The CDR3 DNA follows: TGTGCCATCAACGACGTGGGGCTCAACACTGAAGCTTTCTTT. Translation: CAINDVGLNTEAFF.

The V call is TRBV7-3, the J call TRBJ2-5; D tentatively reads TRBD1 or TRBD2 (5 bases each). V was shortened by 3 bases and J by 4 bases, with 15 bases between the two germline ends. This CDR3 region has 15 residues. Germline CDR1 and CDR2: SGHTA and FQGTGA. The DNA for the CDR3 is TGTGCCAGCAGCTTTGCCGGGACCCCTCGAGAGACCCAGTACTTC. This sequence encodes CASSFAGTPRETQYF. The full variable domain, rest sourced from reference TRBV7-3 and TRBJ2-5, is GAGVSQTPSNKVTEKGKYVELRCDPISGHTALYWYRQSLGQGPEFLIYFQGTGAADDSGLPNDRFFAVRPEGSVSTLKIQRTERGDSAVYLCASSFAGTPRETQYFGPGTRLLVL.

The chain uses TRBV9 and TRBJ2-1, with 13 nucleotides matching TRBD2. The trim removed 0 bases at V and 4 bases at J, leaving 7 bases unmatched. The V gene's germline CDR1 is SGDLS and CDR2 YYNGEE. CDR3 length equals 18 residues. CDR3 sequence: CASSVEGLAGRRYNEQFF. The CDR3 nucleotides read TGTGCCAGCAGCGTAGAGGGACTAGCGGGGCGACGATACAATGAGCAGTTCTTC.

Here the CDR3 reads CASSSNGVNEQFF. In DNA, the CDR3 is TGTGCCAGCAGCTCGAATGGGGTAAATGAGCAGTTCTTC. The J gene is TRBJ2-1, the V gene TRBV7-2, with D unclear. The ends were cut back, 4 bases at V and 7 bases at J, with 11 bases in the middle. The CDR3 is 13 amino acids. CDR1 and CDR2 (germline): SGHTA, FQGNSA.

This clonotype was detected a few times. The chain has TRBV4-1 and TRBJ1-3; unclear D gene. Germline values: CDR1 MGHRA, CDR2 YSYEKL. V dropped 4 bases and J dropped 5 bases, with 6 bases sitting between them. The CDR3 is 12 residues long. This chain's CDR3 is CASSRHRNTIYF. CDR3 nucleotide sequence: TGCGCCAGCAGCCGTCACCGAAACACCATATATTTT.

This clonotype was counted between two and nine times. The chain carries TRBV6-5 and TRBJ2-5; D uncertain. The CDR3 length is 12 residues. Per the germline V gene, CDR1 is MNHEY and CDR2 is SVGAGI. V was shortened by 6 bases and J by 5 bases, with 10 bases between the two germline ends. The CDR3 coding sequence is TGTGCCAGCAGCAACGGGTGGGAGACCCAGTACTTC. The encoded protein is CASSNGWETQYF.

This chain connects TRBV7-9 to TRBJ2-1; D ambiguous. The V end lost 5 bases, the J end lost 0 bases, and 14 bases lay between the germline ends. The CDR3 sequence is 16 residues long. Germline V gene sequence: CDR1 SEHNR, CDR2 FQNEAQ (reference sequence). The CDR3 loop reads CASSHERSPSYNEQFF. The CDR3 region has the DNA TGTGCCAGCAGCCACGAAAGAAGCCCCTCCTACAATGAGCAGTTCTTC.

This sequence joins TRBV6-2 or TRBV6-3 and TRBJ2-3; TRBD2 matches at 9 bases. Germline lookup yields CDR1 MNHEY and CDR2 SVGEGT. After removal of 0 bases from V and 0 bases from J, the junction contained 13 bases not matched to a gene. There are 20 residues in the CDR3. The CDR3 nucleotides are TGTGCCAGCAGTTACTCGGTCGTCGAGGTAGCGGGGGAGAGCACAGATACGCAGTATTTT. Its protein is CASSYSVVEVAGESTDTQYF.

This rearrangement joins TRBV19 to TRBJ1-2, with D possibly matching TRBD1 (6 bases). The V gene lost 8 bases and the J gene lost 4 bases, with 11 bases spanning the gap. Germline CDR1 is LNHDA and CDR2 is SQIVND (reference sequence). The CDR3 runs 12 residues. The CDR3 DNA follows: TGTGCCAGTGGCGGGGGCCGCTATGGCTACACCTTC. It yields the protein CASGGGRYGYTF.

This clonotype showed up just a few times. This sequence joins TRBV29-1 and TRBJ2-7, with unresolved D. V gave up 1 base and J gave up 4 bases, with 5 bases separating them. CDR1 SQVTM and CDR2 ANQGSEA come from the germline V gene. The CDR3 runs 11 residues. CDR3 protein: CSVEGQYEQYF. The CDR3, as DNA: TGCAGCGTTGAAGGCCAGTACGAGCAGTACTTC.

A few counts support this clonotype. V is TRBV27 and J is TRBJ2-7; TRBD1 might be the D (5 bases). Trimming cost V 7 bases and J 7 bases, with 14 bases left between them. This CDR3 has 12 residues. Germline V gene data show CDR1 as MNHEY and CDR2 as SMNVEV (reference sequence). The DNA of the CDR3 is TGTGCCAGCAATGCAGGGCTTGGTGAGCAGTACTTC. Amino acids: CASNAGLGEQYF.

This clonotype showed up many times. The V gene is TRBV29-1, the J gene TRBJ2-3; possible D gene TRBD1, 5 bases. This CDR3 has 13 amino acids. V shed 4 bases and J shed 9 bases, with 17 bases lying between them. Germline V gene data show CDR1 as SQVTM and CDR2 as ANQGSEA. The CDR3 DNA follows: TGCAGCGTTGTGGGGCTACCGAATACGACGCAGTATTTT. Translation: CSVVGLPNTTQYF.

A few counts support this clonotype. This rearrangement joins TRBV14 to TRBJ1-1; no definite D call. Per the germline V gene, CDR1 is SGHDN and CDR2 is FVKESK. V lost 0 bases and J 4 bases, leaving 9 bases between the germline ends. This CDR3 is 14 amino acids long. In nucleotides, the CDR3 is TGTGCCAGCAGCCAAGAAAGGGCCCTCACTGAAGCTTTCTTT. Amino acids: CASSQERALTEAFF.

The chain couples TRBV7-9 to TRBJ2-1; no reliable D call. V lost 0 bases and J lost 4, with 16 bases in between. CDR1 and CDR2 (germline): SEHNR, FQNEAQ (reference sequence). The CDR3 consists of 17 residues. The CDR3 sequence: CASSLAPALRLYNEQFF. The CDR3 DNA is TGTGCCAGCAGCTTAGCCCCGGCGTTACGCCTTTACAATGAGCAGTTCTTC.

The V and J genes are TRBV7-9 and TRBJ1-2, with D possibly matching TRBD1 (5 bases). Trimming shortened V by 1 base and J by 8 bases, and 11 bases separated the two germline ends. The CDR3 spans 13 residues. The germline CDR1 and CDR2 sequences are SEHNR and FQNEAQ (reference sequence). CDR3 coding DNA: TGTGCCAGCAGCTTAGGGAAGGGGACCGGCTACACCTTC. This encodes CASSLGKGTGYTF.

This clonotype has just a few counts. The V call is TRBV5-6, the J call TRBJ2-2; 7 bases align to TRBD2. The CDR3 contains 13 residues. The V and J ends lost 3 bases and 6 bases, in that order; junction bases with no gene match: 2. Germline V CDR1 and CDR2: SGHDT, YYEEEE. Here the CDR3 DNA reads TGTGCCAGCAGCTGGGGGGGTCCCGGGGAGCTGTTTTTT. This encodes CASSWGGPGELFF.

The chain combines TRBV5-6 with TRBJ1-2; unclear D gene. Germline values: CDR1 SGHDT, CDR2 YYEEEE. The V gene lost 4 bases and the J gene lost 6 bases, with 7 bases spanning the gap. The CDR3 sequence is 11 residues long. The CDR3 sequence: CASSTRNGYTF. The CDR3 DNA reads TGTGCCAGCAGCACCCGAAATGGCTACACCTTC.

The CDR3 is CASSPTGAWTEAFF. The CDR3 DNA reads as TGTGCCAGCAGTCCGACAGGGGCATGGACTGAAGCTTTCTTT. The chain uses TRBV7-9 and TRBJ1-1, with TRBD1 identical over 8 bases. With 6 bases clipped from V and 5 bases from J, the junction kept 8 bases outside the gene matches. CDR3 size: 14 residues. Germline CDR1 reads SEHNR; CDR2 reads FQNEAQ (reference sequence).

The V call is TRBV4-2, the J call TRBJ2-1; TRBD2 agrees at 7 bases. There are 16 residues in the CDR3. Germline V gene data show CDR1 as LGHNA and CDR2 as YNFKEQ. V gave up 4 bases and J gave up 5 bases; unmatched junction bases: 11. The CDR3 spells CASSPPLGLVDNEQFF. For the CDR3, the DNA is TGTGCCAGCAGCCCTCCCCTTGGACTAGTCGACAATGAGCAGTTCTTC.

V gene TRBV7-6 combines with J gene TRBJ1-1, with 11 bases fitting TRBD1. The germline CDR1 and CDR2 sequences are SGHVS and FNYEAQ. Unmatched junction bases numbered 6, after V lost 5 bases and J lost 4 bases. This CDR3 is built from 15 residues. This chain's CDR3 is CASSPGQGAVTEAFF. CDR3 in DNA: TGTGCCAGCAGCCCCGGACAGGGGGCGGTCACTGAAGCTTTCTTT.

Only a few counts were recorded for this clonotype. The chain employs TRBV5-4 and TRBJ2-5, with D possibly matching TRBD2 (6 bases). Germline CDR1 SGHNT, CDR2 YYREEE (reference sequence). The CDR3 spans 16 residues. V was shortened by 4 bases and J by 3 bases, with 19 bases between the two germline ends. The CDR3 loop reads CASSPWAREVKETQYF. The CDR3 nucleotides are TGTGCCAGCAGCCCCTGGGCCAGGGAGGTTAAAGAGACCCAGTACTTC.

This clonotype was counted only a few times. The chain links TRBV19 to TRBJ2-2; 11 bases are a match to TRBD2. Germline lookup yields CDR1 LNHDA and CDR2 SQIVND (reference sequence). This CDR3 spans 14 amino acids. Germline trimming cut 8 bases from V and 5 bases from J; bases unmatched to any gene: 4. CDR3 loop: CASLAGGRTGELFF. The CDR3 coding sequence is TGTGCCAGTCTAGCGGGGGGCAGGACCGGGGAGCTGTTTTTT.

The chain joins TRBV6-5 to TRBJ2-7; 7 positions match TRBD1. The germline V gene encodes CDR1 MNHEY and CDR2 SVGAGI. The length of the CDR3 is 12 residues. V shed 5 bases, J shed 4 bases, and the junction held 2 bases outside the gene matches. CDR3 nucleotide sequence: TGTGCCAGCAGTCGACAGGGATACGAGCAGTACTTC. Translated: CASSRQGYEQYF.

This clonotype appeared a few times. The chain joins TRBV7-2 to TRBJ2-2, with D perhaps being TRBD1 or TRBD2 (7 bases each). The CDR3 length is 15 residues. Germline CDR1 is SGHTA and CDR2 is FQGNSA. V was shortened by 6 bases and J by 1 base, with 12 bases between the two germline ends. CDR3 coding DNA: TGTGCCAGCAGGGGAGGGGGCGGGAACACCGGGGAGCTGTTTTTT. Its translation is CASRGGGGNTGELFF.

This clonotype was detected ten times or more. J is TRBJ2-1 and V is TRBV29-1; D is possibly TRBD1 or TRBD2 (5 bases each). Trimming took 5 bases from V and 0 from J, leaving 11 bases between them. The germline V gene encodes CDR1 SQVTM and CDR2 ANQGSEA. The CDR3 spans 14 residues. The CDR3 sequence is CSVHRDHSYNEQFF. CDR3 nucleotides: TGCAGCGTTCACCGGGACCACTCCTACAATGAGCAGTTCTTC.

V is TRBV9 and J is TRBJ2-1; D not certain. V lost 1 base, J lost 6 bases, and 5 bases lay in between. Germline V gene lookup returns CDR1 SGDLS and CDR2 YYNGEE. The CDR3 has 12 residues. DNA for the CDR3: TGTGCCAGCAGCGTATCCGGCAATGAGCAGTTCTTC. Translated, it gives CASSVSGNEQFF.

This clonotype was found a few times. This chain connects TRBV11-2 to TRBJ2-7, with D unresolved. The CDR3 runs 14 residues. The V gene lost 3 bases and the J gene lost 1 base, with 10 bases spanning the gap. Germline CDR1 is SGHAT and CDR2 is FQNNGV. The CDR3 region is CASSFHGRSYEQYF. DNA of the CDR3: TGTGCCAGCAGCTTTCACGGCAGGTCCTACGAGCAGTACTTC.

There are many counts of this clonotype. This chain uses TRBV7-3 with TRBJ2-3, with 9 bases that match TRBD2. CDR3 length: 15 residues. J was trimmed by 4 bases and V by 5 bases; bases with no gene match: 7. The germline CDR1 and CDR2 sequences are SGHTA and FQGTGA. The CDR3 protein is CASSQAGGGADTQYF. The CDR3 DNA follows: TGTGCCAGCAGCCAAGCGGGGGGCGGAGCAGATACGCAGTATTTT.

This clonotype was seen at least ten times. The genes are TRBV4-2 and TRBJ2-6; a weak D match, TRBD1 (5 bases). The V gene lost 3 bases and the J gene lost 0 bases, with 9 bases spanning the gap. Germline CDR1 LGHNA, CDR2 YNFKEQ. The CDR3 extends over 16 amino acids. The CDR3 sequence is CASSHQDNSGANVLTF. CDR3 nucleotides: TGTGCCAGCAGCCACCAGGACAACTCTGGGGCCAACGTCCTGACTTTC.

This clonotype showed up just a few times. The gene calls are TRBV11-2 and TRBJ2-1; TRBD1 is a possible D gene (5 bases). CDR3 size: 13 residues. V was shortened by 5 bases and J by 7 bases, with 12 bases between the two germline ends. CDR1 and CDR2 (germline): SGHAT, FQNNGV. The CDR3 DNA follows: TGTGCCAGCAGCCCACCAGCAGGGAATGAGCAGTTCTTC. Residues: CASSPPAGNEQFF.